The 29 T cell receptor beta chains below come from one sample, sequenced in a study of shared clonotypes between healthy human individuals. Here immunoSEQ multiplex PCR was the method, and the copy in TCRdb shows in-frame clones only, minus some. The sample includes about 1,800,000 clones, about 95% of them seen just once. Naive CD8 cells lacked CD45RO and underwent positive selection for CCR7, leaving out terminally differentiated effector memory CD45RA+ cells. Sequenced material: naive CD8+ T cells sorted from blood. The receptors derive from a man aged 18 to 29 in good health.

A word on this clone: Other DNA sequences within the sample encode an identical CDR3. The chain's CDR3 is CASSPGTGNNEQFF. The DNA of the CDR3 is TGTGCCAGCAGTCCCGGGACAGGGAACAATGAGCAGTTCTTC. The V call is TRBV6-5, the J call TRBJ2-1; 9 bases align to TRBD1. The CDR3 extends over 14 amino acids. The V segment lost 5 bases and the J segment 5 bases; nucleotides outside the gene matches: 4. Germline CDR1 reads MNHEY; CDR2 reads SVGAGI.

This chain uses TRBV5-6 with TRBJ2-3; D is unresolved. The CDR3 covers 14 residues. Germline loops: CDR1 SGHDT, CDR2 YYEEEE. Trimming cost V 0 bases and J 2 bases, with 7 bases left between them. In nucleotides, the CDR3 is TGTGCCAGCAGCTTGGGCTTCCTCACAGATACGCAGTATTTT. Translated: CASSLGFLTDTQYF.

The chain employs TRBV28 and TRBJ1-5, with D unresolved. Germline V gene sequence: CDR1 MDHEN, CDR2 SYDVKM. This CDR3 is 15 amino acids long. Between the trimmed V and J ends, which lost 6 bases and 5 bases, there was a span of 17 bases. As DNA, the CDR3 is TGTGCCAGCAGGGCGGTCCCGGAGGGTTATCAGCCCCAGCATTTT. Residues: CASRAVPEGYQPQHF.

V usage is TRBV11-3 and J usage is TRBJ2-3; perhaps D is TRBD1 or TRBD2 (5 bases each). CDR1 and CDR2 (germline): SGHNT, YENEEA. V lost 4 bases to trimming and J lost 0 bases, with 11 bases between them. This CDR3 is built from 15 residues. The CDR3: CASSSGRESTDTQYF. DNA for the CDR3: TGTGCCAGCAGCTCTGGCAGGGAGAGCACAGATACGCAGTATTTT.

As DNA, the CDR3 is TGTGCCAGCAGTTACTCGAGTACAGGGGGCGAGACCCAGTACTTC. Protein product: CASSYSSTGGETQYF. The chain is built from TRBV6-5 and TRBJ2-5, with 9 bases matching TRBD1. Germline CDR1 MNHEY, CDR2 SVGAGI. This CDR3 spans 15 amino acids. V trimming: 0 bases; J trimming: 5 bases; junction bases outside the gene matches: 4.

The rearrangement uses TRBV9 and TRBJ1-1; 11 positions agree with TRBD1. J was trimmed by 4 bases and V by 3 bases; bases with no gene match: 5. Germline V gives CDR1 SGDLS, CDR2 YYNGEE. CDR3 length: 15 residues. CDR3 in amino acids: CASSASGTGGTEAFF. As DNA, the CDR3 is TGTGCCAGCAGCGCGTCCGGGACAGGGGGCACTGAAGCTTTCTTT.

The chain has TRBV2 and TRBJ2-7; D remains unclear. The CDR3 length is 14 residues. The germline V gene encodes CDR1 SNHLY and CDR2 FYNNEI. V was shortened by 2 bases and J by 3 bases, with 11 bases between the two germline ends. CDR3 sequence reads: CASSESALIYEQYF. The DNA for the CDR3 is TGTGCCAGCAGTGAAAGCGCCTTGATCTACGAGCAGTACTTC.

This clone came up once. The DNA for the CDR3 is TGTGCCAGCAGCGCGACAGGGAGGCAGGACAATGAGCAGTTCTTC. This sequence encodes CASSATGRQDNEQFF. The J gene is TRBJ2-1, the V gene TRBV27; maybe TRBD1 (7 bases). CDR1 is MNHEY and CDR2 is SMNVEV in the germline V gene (reference sequence). The ends were cut back, 6 bases at V and 5 bases at J, with 17 bases in the middle. The CDR3 sequence is 15 residues long.

The V gene is TRBV4-3, the J gene TRBJ2-2, with TRBD2 identical over 14 bases. The V and J ends lost 1 base and 4 bases, in that order; junction bases with no gene match: 2. Germline assignment: CDR1 LGHNA and CDR2 YSLEER. The CDR3 is 17 amino acids. The CDR3 protein is CASSQGLAGGFTGELFF. The CDR3 DNA reads TGCGCCAGCAGCCAAGGACTAGCGGGAGGGTTCACCGGGGAGCTGTTTTTT.

The V gene is TRBV4-1, the J gene TRBJ2-3; 8 bases are a match to TRBD2. Trimming took 3 bases from V and 6 from J; bases not matched to a gene: 11. Germline CDR1 reads MGHRA; CDR2 reads YSYEKL. The CDR3 has 16 residues. The CDR3 region has the DNA TGCGCCAGCAGCCAGGTACTAGCGGACCCCACGGATACGCAGTATTTT. Its protein product is CASSQVLADPTDTQYF.

On this clone itself: Additional DNA sequences in this sample encode the identical CDR3. This sequence joins TRBV27 and TRBJ1-2; D call uncertain. Between the trimmed V and J ends, which lost 2 bases and 2 bases, there was a span of 6 bases. CDR1 is MNHEY and CDR2 is SMNVEV in the germline V gene (reference sequence). CDR3 length: 13 residues. The CDR3 DNA sequence: TGTGCCAGCAGTTTAAGACGGAACTATGGCTACACCTTC. This sequence encodes CASSLRRNYGYTF.

The V call is TRBV6-1, the J call TRBJ2-5, with unresolved D. The ends were cut back, 2 bases at V and 3 bases at J, with 25 bases in the middle. Germline lookup yields CDR1 MNHNS and CDR2 SASEGT. CDR3 length: 19 amino acids. CDR3: CASSERNVGGTAVEETQYF. CDR3 nucleotide sequence: TGTGCCAGCAGTGAACGAAATGTGGGCGGCACAGCTGTAGAAGAGACCCAGTACTTC.

This clone was recorded only once. The V gene is TRBV5-5, the J gene TRBJ1-1; TRBD1 is a possible D gene (5 bases). Germline loops: CDR1 SGHKS, CDR2 YYEKEE (reference sequence). V lost 1 base to trimming and J lost 3 bases, with 7 bases between them. This CDR3 region has 13 residues. In DNA, the CDR3 is TGTGCCAGCAGCTTGTGGGACGACACTGAAGCTTTCTTT. This translates into CASSLWDDTEAFF.

The rearrangement uses TRBV25-1 and TRBJ1-1; perhaps TRBD1 as D (6 bases). The CDR3 covers 15 residues. V gave up 1 base and J gave up 3 bases, with 12 bases separating them. Germline lookup yields CDR1 MGHDK and CDR2 SYGVNS. The CDR3 sequence: CASSESAGAYTEAFF. The CDR3 coding sequence is TGTGCCAGCAGTGAATCGGCAGGGGCGTACACTGAAGCTTTCTTT.

The chain combines TRBV27 with TRBJ1-3; no clear D. This CDR3 is built from 14 residues. V was cut by 2 bases and J by 7 bases, with 12 bases left in between. Germline-derived CDR1 and CDR2 are MNHEY and SMNVEV (reference sequence). Written as DNA, the CDR3 is TGTGCCAGCAGTTTAAAACGGCCACTTAACACCATATATTTT. Translated: CASSLKRPLNTIYF.

The chain links TRBV7-9 to TRBJ1-2, with D maybe TRBD1 (6 bases). The CDR3 consists of 16 residues. CDR1 and CDR2 from the germline V gene are SEHNR and FQNEAQ (reference sequence). Trimming removed 0 bases at V and 2 bases at J, with 13 bases between. The CDR3 region has the DNA TGTGCCAGCAGCTTAGCGCTTTGGACAGACAACTATGGCTACACCTTC. It translates to CASSLALWTDNYGYTF.

The chain couples TRBV5-6 to TRBJ1-1; D gene ambiguous. Trimming took 2 bases from V and 6 from J, leaving 11 bases between them. This CDR3 is built from 13 residues. Germline loops: CDR1 SGHDT, CDR2 YYEEEE. In nucleotides, the CDR3 is TGTGCCAGCAGCTTTTATGGTTTCGCTGAAGCTTTCTTT. Translation gives CASSFYGFAEAFF.

This chain links TRBV4-2 with TRBJ1-2, with D tentatively TRBD1 (5 bases). CDR1 and CDR2 (germline): LGHNA, YNFKEQ. This CDR3 has 17 residues. Trimming shortened V by 0 bases and J by 5 bases, and 19 bases separated the two germline ends. In DNA, the CDR3 is TGTGCCAGCAGCCAAGAGGATGAACAGGTTGGACCTTATGGCTACACCTTC. It codes for CASSQEDEQVGPYGYTF.

The CDR3 nucleotides are TGTGCCAGCAGTTTCGGGGTAACACTCTACGAGCAGTACTTC. Translation: CASSFGVTLYEQYF. The rearrangement joins TRBV27 to TRBJ2-7; D is possibly TRBD2 (5 bases). V was trimmed by 3 bases and J by 3 bases, leaving 12 bases between them. Germline assignment: CDR1 MNHEY and CDR2 SMNVEV (reference sequence). The CDR3 runs 14 residues.

The V gene is TRBV5-5, the J gene TRBJ2-3, with D maybe TRBD1 (5 bases). The germline CDR1 and CDR2 sequences are SGHKS and YYEKEE (reference sequence). CDR3 length: 16 amino acids. Trimming took off 2 bases at V and 0 bases at J, with 13 bases between the two ends. CDR3 coding DNA: TGTGCCAGCAGCTTTGGACATACAAGAAGCACAGATACGCAGTATTTT. Amino acid sequence: CASSFGHTRSTDTQYF. Filled out from reference TRBV5-5 and TRBJ2-3, the complete variable domain reads DAGVTQSPTHLIKTRGQQVTLRCSPISGHKSVSWYQQVLGQGPQFIFQYYEKEERGRGNFPDRFSARQFPNYSSELNVNALLLGDSALYLCASSFGHTRSTDTQYFGPGTRLTVL.

V gene TRBV2 combines with J gene TRBJ2-1; D is unresolved. Germline V gene sequence: CDR1 SNHLY, CDR2 FYNNEI. V was pared by 4 bases and J by 8 bases, with 9 bases between. The CDR3 spans 12 residues. The CDR3 bases are TGTGCCAGCAGTGGTCGGGTCCATGAGCAGTTCTTC. Translating it yields CASSGRVHEQFF.

The rearrangement links TRBV27 to TRBJ2-5, with TRBD2 matching over 7 bases. Unmatched junction bases numbered 9, after V lost 4 bases and J lost 1 base. Looked up from germline, CDR1 is MNHEY and CDR2 is SMNVEV (reference sequence). This CDR3 region has 16 residues. CDR3 coding DNA: TGTGCCAGCAGTTCGTCCGGGGAGGGGTTCCAAGAGACCCAGTACTTC. Translation: CASSSSGEGFQETQYF.

The genes are TRBV27 and TRBJ2-1; no clear D gene. V was shortened by 2 bases and J by 2 bases, with 10 bases between the two germline ends. CDR1 MNHEY and CDR2 SMNVEV come from the germline V gene (reference sequence). This CDR3 spans 15 amino acids. This CDR3 is CASSLDPGPYNEQFF. Here the CDR3 DNA reads TGTGCCAGCAGTTTAGACCCCGGGCCCTACAATGAGCAGTTCTTC.

CDR3: CAWSALGGRGETQYF. For the CDR3, the DNA is TGTGCCTGGAGTGCCCTCGGGGGGCGCGGGGAGACCCAGTACTTC. The rearrangement links TRBV30 to TRBJ2-5; maybe TRBD2 (7 bases). The V gene lost 1 base and the J gene lost 5 bases, with 17 bases spanning the gap. Per the germline V gene, CDR1 is GTSNPN and CDR2 is SVGIG (reference sequence). This CDR3 comprises 15 residues.

The chain links TRBV4-1 to TRBJ2-1; TRBD2 aligns across 8 bases. CDR1 and CDR2 (germline): MGHRA, YSYEKL. This CDR3 contains 16 residues. With V trimmed by 3 bases and J by 3 bases, 7 bases remained unmatched. This CDR3 reads CASSQKRGNNYNEQFF. CDR3 sequence (DNA): TGCGCCAGCAGCCAGAAGCGGGGGAACAACTACAATGAGCAGTTCTTC.

In its sample, this clone was seen once. V usage is TRBV7-3 and J usage is TRBJ2-2; D not certain. The CDR3 extends over 13 amino acids. Germline V gives CDR1 SGHTA, CDR2 FQGTGA. With 3 bases removed from V and 2 bases from J, the gap between germline ends came to 4 bases. The CDR3 loop reads CASSFYNTGELFF. The CDR3 DNA reads TGTGCCAGCAGCTTTTATAACACCGGGGAGCTGTTTTTT.

J is TRBJ2-7 and V is TRBV15; D unresolved. The CDR3 is made up of 15 amino acids. V was cut by 5 bases and J by 0 bases, with 14 bases left in between. CDR1 is LNHNV, CDR2 YYDKDF, per germline (reference sequence). CDR3 in amino acids: CATSEGIGSSYEQYF. CDR3 nucleotide sequence: TGTGCCACCAGCGAAGGCATCGGCAGCTCCTACGAGCAGTACTTC.

The sample holds one count of this clone. The rearrangement links TRBV10-2 to TRBJ1-2; D gene unclear. The CDR3 runs to 12 residues. Germline V lookup: CDR1 WSHSY, CDR2 SAAADI. Trimming took off 7 bases at V and 4 bases at J, with 10 bases between the two ends. The CDR3 DNA is TGCGCCAGCACTTCAGGAGCCTATGGCTACACCTTC. This codes for CASTSGAYGYTF.

This clone was detected only a few times. This chain links TRBV4-1 with TRBJ1-6, with D possibly being TRBD1 (5 bases). Trimming removed 2 bases from V and 7 bases from J, with 12 bases in between. CDR1 is MGHRA and CDR2 is YSYEKL in the germline V gene. The length of the CDR3 is 15 residues. The CDR3 DNA reads TGCGCCAGCAGCCAAATGGGGGATGCGAATTCACCCCTCCACTTT. Translation: CASSQMGDANSPLHF.